These T cell receptor beta chains were read from a single sample in a study of cytomegalovirus exposure and HLA in healthy donors. Assay used: immunoSEQ multiplex PCR; TCRdb lists only in-frame clones, some missing. The sample has about 100,000 clones; 78% are singletons. Material for sequencing was PBMCs. The source of these receptors is a woman aged 55 to 70 in good health and CMV-seronegative. Both conserved end residues are part of each CDR3. Each record gives: CDR3 length, clone size, J gene, V gene, D gene, CDR3 protein, CDR3 DNA. D genes are given only for firm matches. Part of the rows lack a size; the others show once, few, many or a class for expanded clones.

18 - TRBJ2-1 TRBV27 - CASSFKVTNLPSYNEQFF TGTGCCAGCAGTTTTAAAGTGACTAACCTTCCCTCCTACAATGAGCAGTTCTTC
18 - TRBJ2-1 TRBV9 - CASSVGGQPLSSYNEQFF TGTGCCAGCAGCGTAGGTGGACAGCCTCTGAGCTCCTACAATGAGCAGTTCTTC
16 - TRBJ2-7 TRBV5-6 TRBD2 CASSLRGLAGGYEQYF TGTGCCAGCAGCTTAAGGGGACTAGCGGGAGGCTACGAGCAGTACTTC
17 - TRBJ2-1 TRBV7-8 TRBD2 CASGPYTIAGVKSEQFF TGTGCCAGCGGTCCCTATACGATAGCGGGAGTTAAGAGTGAGCAGTTCTTC
15 - TRBJ2-7 TRBV4-3 - CASSPGPVGFYEQYF TGCGCCAGCAGTCCCGGTCCAGTGGGCTTCTACGAGCAGTACTTC
11 - TRBJ1-2 TRBV13 - CASSLRGGYTF TGTGCCAGCAGCCTTCGGGGTGGCTACACCTTC
14 - TRBJ1-2 TRBV6-5 TRBD1 CASSYSDRVNGYTF TGTGCCAGCAGTTACTCGGACAGGGTAAATGGCTACACCTTC
14 - TRBJ1-1 TRBV19 - CASSIDRGNTEAFF TGTGCCAGTAGTATAGATCGGGGGAACACTGAAGCTTTCTTT
14 - TRBJ1-6 TRBV11-2 TRBD1 CASRYRGQDSPLHF TGTGCCAGCAGATACAGGGGGCAGGATTCACCCCTCCACTTT
14 - TRBJ1-1 TRBV5-1 - CASSFGRSDTEAFF TGCGCCAGCAGCTTTGGACGTAGCGACACTGAAGCTTTCTTT
14 - TRBJ1-2 TRBV5-1 TRBD1 CASSLETGGRGYTF TGCGCCAGCAGCTTGGAGACAGGGGGCAGGGGCTACACCTTC
12 - TRBJ2-1 TRBV7-6 - CASSMSGLEQFF TGTGCCAGCAGCATGAGCGGGCTTGAGCAGTTCTTC
12 - TRBJ2-7 TRBV30 - CAWSVQHYEQYF TGTGCCTGGAGTGTACAACACTACGAGCAGTACTTC
15 few TRBJ2-7 TRBV4-3 TRBD2 CASSQVALAGYEQYF TGCGCCAGCAGCCAAGTCGCTCTAGCGGGTTACGAGCAGTACTTC